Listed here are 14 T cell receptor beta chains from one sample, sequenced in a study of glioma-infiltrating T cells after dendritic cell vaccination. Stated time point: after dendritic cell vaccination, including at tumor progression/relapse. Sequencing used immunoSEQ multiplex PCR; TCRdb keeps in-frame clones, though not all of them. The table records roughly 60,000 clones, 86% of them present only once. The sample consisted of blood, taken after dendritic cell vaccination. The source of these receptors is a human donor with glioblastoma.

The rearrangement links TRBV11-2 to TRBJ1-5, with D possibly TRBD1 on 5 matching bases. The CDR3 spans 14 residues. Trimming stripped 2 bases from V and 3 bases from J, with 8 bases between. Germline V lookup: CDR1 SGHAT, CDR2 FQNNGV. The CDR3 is CASSLQGYNQPQHF. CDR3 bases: TGTGCCAGCAGCTTACAGGGATACAATCAGCCCCAGCATTTT.

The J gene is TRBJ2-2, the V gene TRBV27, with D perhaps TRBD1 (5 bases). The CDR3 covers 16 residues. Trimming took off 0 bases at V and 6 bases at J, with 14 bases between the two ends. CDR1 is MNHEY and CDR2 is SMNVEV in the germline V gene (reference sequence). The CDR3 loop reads CASSLSAQGWSGELFF. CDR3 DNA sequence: TGTGCCAGCAGTTTATCGGCTCAGGGATGGTCCGGGGAGCTGTTTTTT.

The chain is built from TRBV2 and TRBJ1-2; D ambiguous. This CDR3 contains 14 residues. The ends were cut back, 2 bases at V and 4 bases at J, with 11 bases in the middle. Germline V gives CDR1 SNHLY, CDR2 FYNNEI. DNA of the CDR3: TGTGCCAGCAGTGAATGGAAGGGAGCCTATGGCTACACCTTC. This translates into CASSEWKGAYGYTF.

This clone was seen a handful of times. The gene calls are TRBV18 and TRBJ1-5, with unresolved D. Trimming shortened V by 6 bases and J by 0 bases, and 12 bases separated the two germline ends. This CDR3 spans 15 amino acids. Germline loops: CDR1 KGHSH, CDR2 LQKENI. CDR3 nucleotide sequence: TGTGCCAGCTCTCCTACCCCCGGTAGCAATCAGCCCCAGCATTTT. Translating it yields CASSPTPGSNQPQHF.

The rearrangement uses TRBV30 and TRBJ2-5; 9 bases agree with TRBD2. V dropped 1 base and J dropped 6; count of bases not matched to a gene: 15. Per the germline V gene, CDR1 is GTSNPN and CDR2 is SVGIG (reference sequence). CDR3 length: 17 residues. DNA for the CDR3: TGTGCCTGGAGTGGGGTAGGAGTAGCGGGAGAATCAAAGACCCAGTACTTC. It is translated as CAWSGVGVAGESKTQYF.

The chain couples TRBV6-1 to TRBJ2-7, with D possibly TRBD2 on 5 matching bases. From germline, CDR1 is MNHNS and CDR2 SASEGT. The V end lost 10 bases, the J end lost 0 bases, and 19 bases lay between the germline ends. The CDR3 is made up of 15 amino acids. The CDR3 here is CATPLGVQSSYEQYF. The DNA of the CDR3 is TGTGCCACCCCCCTCGGGGTCCAAAGCTCCTACGAGCAGTACTTC.

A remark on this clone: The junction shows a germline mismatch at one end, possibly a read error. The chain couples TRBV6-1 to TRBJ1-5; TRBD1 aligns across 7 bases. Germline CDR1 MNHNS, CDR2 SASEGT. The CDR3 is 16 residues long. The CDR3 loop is CASSEATGWRNQPQHF. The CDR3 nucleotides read TGTGCCAGCAGTGAAGCGACAGGGTGGCGCAACCAGCCCCAGCATTTT.

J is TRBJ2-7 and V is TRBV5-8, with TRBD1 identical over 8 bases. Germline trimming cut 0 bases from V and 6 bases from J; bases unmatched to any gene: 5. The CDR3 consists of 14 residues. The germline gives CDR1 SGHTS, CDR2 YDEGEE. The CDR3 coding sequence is TGTGCCAGCAGCTTGGGGACAGGGTTTTTCGAGCAGTACTTC. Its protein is CASSLGTGFFEQYF.

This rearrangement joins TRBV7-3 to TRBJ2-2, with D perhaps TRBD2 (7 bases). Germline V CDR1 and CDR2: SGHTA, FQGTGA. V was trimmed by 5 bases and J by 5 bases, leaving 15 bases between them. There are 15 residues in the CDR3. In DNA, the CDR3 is TGTGCCAGCAGCGCAAGGGCGGGGGCGACCGGGGAGCTGTTTTTT. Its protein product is CASSARAGATGELFF. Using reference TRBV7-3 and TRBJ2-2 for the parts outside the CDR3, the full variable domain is GAGVSQTPSNKVTEKGKYVELRCDPISGHTALYWYRQSLGQGPEFLIYFQGTGAADDSGLPNDRFFAVRPEGSVSTLKIQRTERGDSAVYLCASSARAGATGELFFGEGSRLTVL.

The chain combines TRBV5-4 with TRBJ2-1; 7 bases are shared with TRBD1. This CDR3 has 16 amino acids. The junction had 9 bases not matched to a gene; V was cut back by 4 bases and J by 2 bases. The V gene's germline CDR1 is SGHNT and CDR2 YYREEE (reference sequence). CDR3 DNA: TGTGCCAGCAGCCCCGGGACAGCCAGAACCTACAATGAGCAGTTCTTC. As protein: CASSPGTARTYNEQFF.

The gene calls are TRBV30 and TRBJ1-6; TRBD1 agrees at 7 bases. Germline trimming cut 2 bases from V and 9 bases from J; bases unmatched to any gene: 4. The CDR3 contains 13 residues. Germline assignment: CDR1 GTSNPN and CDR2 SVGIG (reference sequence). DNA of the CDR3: TGTGCCTGGAGTTTGGGGACAGCTTCACCCCTCCACTTT. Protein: CAWSLGTASPLHF.

The CDR3 protein is CASSPRSEAFF. CDR3 DNA: TGTGCCAGCAGCCCGAGATCTGAAGCTTTCTTT. J is TRBJ1-1 and V is TRBV6-5; D unclear. The CDR3 runs to 11 residues. Germline lookup yields CDR1 MNHEY and CDR2 SVGAGI. V lost 6 bases and J 6 bases, leaving 8 bases between the germline ends.

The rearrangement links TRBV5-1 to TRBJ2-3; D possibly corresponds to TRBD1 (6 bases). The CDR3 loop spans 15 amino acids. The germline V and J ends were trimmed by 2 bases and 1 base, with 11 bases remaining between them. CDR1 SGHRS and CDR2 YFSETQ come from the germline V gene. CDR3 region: CASSFKGDRTDTQYF. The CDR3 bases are TGCGCCAGCAGCTTCAAGGGGGACCGCACAGATACGCAGTATTTT.

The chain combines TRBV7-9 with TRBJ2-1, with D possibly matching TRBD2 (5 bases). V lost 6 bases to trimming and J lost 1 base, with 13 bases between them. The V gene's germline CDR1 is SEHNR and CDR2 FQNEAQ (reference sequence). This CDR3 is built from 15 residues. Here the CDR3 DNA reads TGTGCCAGCAGTATAGGGAGAGGGTCCTACAATGAGCAGTTCTTC. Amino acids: CASSIGRGSYNEQFF.